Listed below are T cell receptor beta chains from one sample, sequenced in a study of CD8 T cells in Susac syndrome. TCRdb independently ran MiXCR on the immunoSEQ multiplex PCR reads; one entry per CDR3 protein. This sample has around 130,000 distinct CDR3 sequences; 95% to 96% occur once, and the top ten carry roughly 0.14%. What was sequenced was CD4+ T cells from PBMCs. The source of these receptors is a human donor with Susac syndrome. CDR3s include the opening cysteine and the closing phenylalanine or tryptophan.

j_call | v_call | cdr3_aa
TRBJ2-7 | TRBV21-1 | CASSKWGGMEQYF
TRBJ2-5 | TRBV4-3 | CASSQAVEKTQYF
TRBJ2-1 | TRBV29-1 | CSVAVYNEQFF
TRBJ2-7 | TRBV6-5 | CATYSGSPPYEQYF
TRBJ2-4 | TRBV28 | CASSFRRNYKNIQYF
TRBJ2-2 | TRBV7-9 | CASTVPGLANTGELFF
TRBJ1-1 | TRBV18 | CASSPRGTDTEAFF
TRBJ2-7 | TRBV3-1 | CASSQTSGSYEQYF
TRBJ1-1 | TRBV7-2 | CASRPGQRNTEAFF
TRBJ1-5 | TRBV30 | CAWSRQGSQPQHF
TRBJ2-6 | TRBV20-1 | CSARTGGSSGANVLTF
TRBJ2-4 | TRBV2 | CASSGGRNIQYF
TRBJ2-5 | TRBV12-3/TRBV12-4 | CASSLGQGVKTQYF
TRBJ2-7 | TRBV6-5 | CASSLRDRGPYEQYF
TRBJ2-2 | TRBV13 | CASRRAGQNTGELFF